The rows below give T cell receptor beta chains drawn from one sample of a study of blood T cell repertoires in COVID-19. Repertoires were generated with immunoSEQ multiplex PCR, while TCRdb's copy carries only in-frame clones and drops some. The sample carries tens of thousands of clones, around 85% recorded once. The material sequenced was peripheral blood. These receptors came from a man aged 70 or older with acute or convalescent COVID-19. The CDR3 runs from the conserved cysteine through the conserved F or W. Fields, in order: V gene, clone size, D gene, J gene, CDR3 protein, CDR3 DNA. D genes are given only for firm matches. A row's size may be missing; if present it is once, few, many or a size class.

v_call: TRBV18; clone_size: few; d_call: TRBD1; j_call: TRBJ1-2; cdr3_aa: CASSPGQGARYGYTF; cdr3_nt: TGTGCCAGCTCACCAGGACAGGGGGCGAGGTATGGCTACACCTTC
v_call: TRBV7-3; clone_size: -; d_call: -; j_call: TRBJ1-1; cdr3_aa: CASSPGANTEAFF; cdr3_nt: TGTGCCAGCAGCCCAGGGGCGAACACTGAAGCTTTCTTT
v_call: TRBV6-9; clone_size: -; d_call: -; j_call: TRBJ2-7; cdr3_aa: CASSPRTVSYEQYF; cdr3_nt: TGTGCCAGCAGTCCTCGGACAGTCTCCTACGAGCAGTACTTC
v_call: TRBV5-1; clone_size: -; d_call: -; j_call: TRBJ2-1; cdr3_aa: CASSLVTYNEQFF; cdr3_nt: TGCGCCAGCAGCTTGGTTACCTACAATGAGCAGTTCTTC
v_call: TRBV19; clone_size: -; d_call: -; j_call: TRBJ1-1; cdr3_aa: CASQQGNTEAFF; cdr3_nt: TGTGCCAGCCAACAGGGAAACACTGAAGCTTTCTTT
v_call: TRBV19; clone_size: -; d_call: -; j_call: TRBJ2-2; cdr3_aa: CASSLQGNPGELFF; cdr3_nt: TGTGCCAGTAGTCTCCAGGGGAATCCCGGGGAGCTGTTTTTT
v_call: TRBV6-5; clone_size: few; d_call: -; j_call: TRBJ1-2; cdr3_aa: CASTQTPYYGYTF; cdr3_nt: TGTGCCAGCACTCAGACACCCTACTATGGCTACACCTTC
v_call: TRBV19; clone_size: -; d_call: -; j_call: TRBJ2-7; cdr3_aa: CASSKVGSYEQYF; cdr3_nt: TGTGCCAGTAGTAAAGTCGGCTCCTACGAGCAGTACTTC
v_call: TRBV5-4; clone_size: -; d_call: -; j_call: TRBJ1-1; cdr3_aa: CASSSDSEAFF; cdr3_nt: TGTGCCAGCAGCTCCGACAGTGAAGCTTTCTTT
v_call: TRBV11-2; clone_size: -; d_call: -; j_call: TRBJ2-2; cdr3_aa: CASSFTGNTGELFF; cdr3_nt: TGTGCCAGCAGCTTTACAGGGAACACCGGGGAGCTGTTTTTT
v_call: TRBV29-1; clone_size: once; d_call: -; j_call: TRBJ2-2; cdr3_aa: CSVEYRNTGELFF; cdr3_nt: TGCAGCGTTGAATACAGGAACACCGGGGAGCTGTTTTTT
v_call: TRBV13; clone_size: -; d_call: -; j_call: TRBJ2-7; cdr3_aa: CASSLRRVLHEQYF; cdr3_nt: TGTGCCAGCAGCTTACGCAGGGTTTTGCACGAGCAGTACTTC
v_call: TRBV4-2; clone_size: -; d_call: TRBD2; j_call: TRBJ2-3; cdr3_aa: CASSHLRGTGGPSDTQYF; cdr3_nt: TGTGCCAGCAGCCACTTAAGGGGGACGGGGGGGCCATCAGATACGCAGTATTTT
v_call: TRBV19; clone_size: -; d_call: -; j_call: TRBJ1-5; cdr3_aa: CASSIGRGYQPQHF; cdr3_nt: TGTGCCAGTAGTATTGGTAGGGGGTATCAGCCCCAGCATTTT
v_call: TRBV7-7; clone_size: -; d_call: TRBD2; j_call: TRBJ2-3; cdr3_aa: CASSFSSGNTQYF; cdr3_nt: TGTGCTAGCAGCTTTTCTAGCGGCAATACGCAGTATTTT
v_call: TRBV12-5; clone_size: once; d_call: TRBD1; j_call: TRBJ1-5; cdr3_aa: CASGLRFTGQVVVQPQHF; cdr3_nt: TGTGCTAGTGGTTTGAGATTCACGGGACAGGTGGTAGTACAGCCCCAGCATTTT
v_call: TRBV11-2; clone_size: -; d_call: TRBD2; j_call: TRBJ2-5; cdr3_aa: CASSLGIAGARETQYF; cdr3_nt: TGTGCCAGCAGCTTAGGGATAGCGGGGGCTCGGGAGACCCAGTACTTC
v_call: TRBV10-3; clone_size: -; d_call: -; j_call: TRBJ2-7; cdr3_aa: CAISAPDRSGSYEQYF; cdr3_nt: TGTGCCATCAGCGCCCCCGACCGGTCGGGGTCCTACGAGCAGTACTTC
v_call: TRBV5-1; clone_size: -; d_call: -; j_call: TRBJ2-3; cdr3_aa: CASSAHLTSTDTQYF; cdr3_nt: TGCGCCAGCAGCGCCCACCTAACTAGCACAGATACGCAGTATTTT
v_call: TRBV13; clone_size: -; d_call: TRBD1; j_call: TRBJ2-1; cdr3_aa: CASSRTGNEQFF; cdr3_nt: TGTGCCAGCAGCAGGACAGGGAATGAGCAGTTCTTC
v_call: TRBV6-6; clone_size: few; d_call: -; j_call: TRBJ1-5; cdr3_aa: CASNEAEYQPQHF; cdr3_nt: TGTGCCAGCAACGAAGCGGAGTATCAGCCCCAGCATTTT
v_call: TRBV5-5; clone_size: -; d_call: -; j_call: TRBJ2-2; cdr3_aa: CASKIRARTGELFF; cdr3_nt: TGTGCCAGCAAAATAAGAGCCCGCACCGGGGAGCTGTTTTTT
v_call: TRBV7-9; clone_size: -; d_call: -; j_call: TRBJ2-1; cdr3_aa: CASSLDSNEQFF; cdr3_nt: TGTGCCAGCAGCTTAGACAGCAATGAGCAGTTCTTC
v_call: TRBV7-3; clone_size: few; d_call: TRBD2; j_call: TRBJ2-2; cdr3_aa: CASSPPGGSTGELFF; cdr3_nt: TGTGCCAGCAGCCCGCCCGGGGGGAGCACCGGGGAGCTGTTTTTT
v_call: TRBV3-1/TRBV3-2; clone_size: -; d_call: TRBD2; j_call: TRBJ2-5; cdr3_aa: CASRQMGGTSQETQYF; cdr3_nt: TGTGCCAGCAGACAAATGGGCGGGACTAGTCAAGAGACCCAGTACTTC
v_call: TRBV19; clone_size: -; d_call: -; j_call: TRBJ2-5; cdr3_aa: CASSIDRYQETQYF; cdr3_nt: TGTGCCAGTAGTATAGACAGGTATCAAGAGACCCAGTACTTC
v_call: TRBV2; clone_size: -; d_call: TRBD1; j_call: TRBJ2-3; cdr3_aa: CASSGQGAYTDTQYF; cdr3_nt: TGTGCCAGCAGTGGACAGGGGGCCTACACAGATACGCAGTATTTT
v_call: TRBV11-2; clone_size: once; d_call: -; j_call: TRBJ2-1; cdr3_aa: CASSLEGPSYNEQFF; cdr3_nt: TGTGCCAGCAGCTTAGAGGGGCCATCCTACAATGAGCAGTTCTTC
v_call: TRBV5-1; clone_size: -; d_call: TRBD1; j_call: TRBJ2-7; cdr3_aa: CASSPGTGTAYEQYF; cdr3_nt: TGCGCCAGCAGCCCCGGGACAGGGACGGCCTACGAGCAGTACTTC
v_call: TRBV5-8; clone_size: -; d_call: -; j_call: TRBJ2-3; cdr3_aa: CASSFFGTSTDTQYF; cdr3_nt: TGTGCCAGCAGCTTCTTCGGGACAAGCACAGATACGCAGTATTTT
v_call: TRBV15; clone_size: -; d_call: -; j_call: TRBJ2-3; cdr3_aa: CATSLSAEVRVDTQYF; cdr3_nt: TGTGCCACCAGCTTATCGGCCGAGGTGCGGGTGGATACGCAGTATTTT
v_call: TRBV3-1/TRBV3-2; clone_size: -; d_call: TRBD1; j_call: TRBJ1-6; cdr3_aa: CASSSRDRASPLHF; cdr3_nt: TGTGCCAGCAGCTCCCGGGACAGGGCTTCACCCCTCCACTTT
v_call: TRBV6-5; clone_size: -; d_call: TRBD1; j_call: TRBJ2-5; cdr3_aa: CASKVQGTAETQYF; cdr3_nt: TGTGCCAGCAAGGTTCAGGGGACAGCGGAGACCCAGTACTTC
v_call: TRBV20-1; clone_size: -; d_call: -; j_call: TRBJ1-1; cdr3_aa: CRGAGTEAFF; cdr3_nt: TGCAGGGGCGCGGGCACTGAAGCTTTCTTT
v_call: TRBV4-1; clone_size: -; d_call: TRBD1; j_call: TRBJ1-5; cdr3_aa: CASSQRTGRNQPQHF; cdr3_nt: TGCGCCAGCAGCCAACGGACAGGTAGGAATCAGCCCCAGCATTTT
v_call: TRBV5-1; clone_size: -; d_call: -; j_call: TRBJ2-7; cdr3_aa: CASSLAREAEQYF; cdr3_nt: TGCGCCAGCAGCTTGGCCAGGGAGGCCGAGCAGTACTTC
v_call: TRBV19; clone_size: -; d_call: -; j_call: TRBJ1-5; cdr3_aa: CASSGGQLRSNQPQHF; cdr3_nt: TGTGCCAGTAGTGGGGGACAACTCAGGTCCAATCAGCCCCAGCATTTT
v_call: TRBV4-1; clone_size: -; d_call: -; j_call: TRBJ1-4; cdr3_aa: CASSQGNSLNEKLFF; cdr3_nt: TGCGCCAGCAGCCAAGGAAACAGCCTTAATGAAAAACTGTTTTTT
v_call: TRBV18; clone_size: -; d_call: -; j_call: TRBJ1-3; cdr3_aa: CASSPQIGAGNTIYF; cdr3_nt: TGTGCCAGCTCACCCCAGATAGGGGCTGGAAACACCATATATTTT
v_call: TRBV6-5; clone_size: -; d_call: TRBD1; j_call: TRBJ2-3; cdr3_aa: CASMTVATGGDTQYF; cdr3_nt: TGTGCCAGCATGACTGTCGCGACAGGGGGCGATACGCAGTATTTT
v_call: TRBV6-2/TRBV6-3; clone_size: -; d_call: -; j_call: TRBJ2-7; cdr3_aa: CASSYGERQDLYEQYF; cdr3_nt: TGTGCCAGCAGTTATGGTGAGAGACAGGACCTCTACGAGCAGTACTTC
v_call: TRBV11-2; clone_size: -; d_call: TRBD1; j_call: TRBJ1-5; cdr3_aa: CASSLTGQGGNQPQHF; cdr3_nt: TGTGCCAGCAGCTTAACGGGACAGGGTGGCAATCAGCCCCAGCATTTT